A single count supports the clone carrying this TCR beta chain. The data were obtained in a study of OX40 agonist ivuxolimab in advanced cancers. The CDR3 runs 11 residues. CDR1 is SNHLY, CDR2 FYNNEI, per germline. Trimming stripped 8 bases from V and 2 bases from J, with 6 bases between. Sequencing used immunoSEQ multiplex PCR; TCRdb keeps in-frame clones, though not all of them. The sample carries approximately 58,000 clones, roughly 84% recorded once. Sequenced material: CD4+ or CD8+ T cells sorted from blood, taken in a trial of the OX40 agonist ivuxolimab. The V and J genes are TRBV2 and TRBJ1-2; D unresolved. The TCR sequence derives from an adult with an advanced solid tumor such as melanoma, head and neck, liver or kidney cancer. The CDR3 loop is CASSQNYGYTF. DNA of the CDR3: TGTGCCAGCTCACAGAACTATGGCTACACCTTC.